This T cell receptor beta chain was sequenced during a study of patients and donors after allogeneic stem cell transplantation. TCRdb used MiXCR to reprocess the RT-PCR reads, holding one entry per CDR3 protein. The sample lists hundreds of thousands of distinct CDR3 sequences, around 16% occurring once. This sequence originates from a human donor who was either an allogeneic HSCT recipient or a stem cell or donor lymphocyte infusion donor (not recorded which). It is not recorded whose cells these are; they may come from a transplant donor. Sequencing was carried out using blood, either unsorted or a sorted T cell fraction (not recorded which).

The CDR3 is CASSSGQGIRKTQYF. The CDR3 DNA is TGTGCCAGCAGTTCCGGGCAGGGCATCAGAAAGACCCAGTACTTC. The chain recombines TRBV6-5 with TRBJ2-5, with a possible D match to TRBD1 (5 bases). V lost 4 bases, J lost 6 bases, and 18 bases lay in between. From germline, CDR1 is MNHEY and CDR2 SVGAGI. The CDR3 is made up of 15 amino acids.